A selection of T cell receptor beta chains follows, all from one sample in a study of CD8+ T cells in alopecia areata. The table came from immunoSEQ multiplex PCR; TCRdb's copy has only in-frame clones and leaves some out. The sample lists about 140,000 clones; around 87% were seen once. Sequences were derived from CD8+ T cells sorted from blood, sampled at week 4, from a patient treated with tofacitinib. The receptors derive from a human donor with alopecia areata. Each CDR3 is given with its conserved first and last residue. Fields, in order: V gene, D gene, J gene, CDR3 protein. The D gene is left open where the match is weak.

TRBV5-4,-,TRBJ2-1,CASSPGSNEQFF
TRBV29-1,-,TRBJ2-7,CSVEAPETAYEQYF
TRBV10-3,-,TRBJ2-7,CAISDASSYEQYF
TRBV7-9,TRBD2,TRBJ2-7,CASSSSGGPTYEQYF
TRBV27,TRBD2,TRBJ2-5,CASRPLGTSGPIQETQYF
TRBV28,-,TRBJ2-1,CASSSDYNEQFF
TRBV13,-,TRBJ2-5,CASSPLTGRKTQYF
TRBV27,TRBD1,TRBJ1-2,CASRTGINYGYTF
TRBV14,TRBD1,TRBJ2-7,CASSYRGYEQYF
TRBV7-3,TRBD1,TRBJ2-3,CASSLGQGAPDTQYF
TRBV7-8,-,TRBJ2-1,CASSLDGAKQFF
TRBV6-5,-,TRBJ2-7,CASSYGRSGYEQYF
TRBV25-1,-,TRBJ2-5,CASSEYIEDQSGTQYF
TRBV13,TRBD2,TRBJ2-7,CASSLTSGDYEQYF
TRBV27,-,TRBJ1-5,CASSSSLDIWDNQPQHF
TRBV29-1,TRBD1,TRBJ2-1,CSGSGQVTINEQFF
TRBV6-6,-,TRBJ1-1,CASRLEGTRSTEAFF
TRBV10-3,TRBD1,TRBJ2-5,CAISGEAGGIQETQYF
TRBV6-5,TRBD1,TRBJ2-1,CASKRGQSSYNEQFF
TRBV9,-,TRBJ1-1,CASSGEGGTTNTEAFF
TRBV29-1,TRBD1,TRBJ1-6,CSVELARGDWSLHF
TRBV7-9,-,TRBJ2-3,CASSSMQGSGTDTQYF
TRBV6-5,-,TRBJ2-7,CASSYIGAPSSYEQYF
TRBV2,TRBD1,TRBJ1-1,CASTQGASLNTEAFF
TRBV4-1,TRBD2,TRBJ2-7,CASSQERLAGGYEQYF
TRBV6-7,-,TRBJ1-1,CASGDNQKAFF
TRBV27,-,TRBJ2-1,CASSKDSYNEQFF
TRBV29-1,-,TRBJ1-5,CSVGETGYGNQPQHF
TRBV5-1,-,TRBJ1-1,CASSSGIDLNTEAFF
TRBV29-1,-,TRBJ2-1,CSAEGGTQAYNEQFF
TRBV30,TRBD1,TRBJ2-3,CAWTRTGLGDTQYF
TRBV4-1,TRBD1,TRBJ2-1,CASSQGPTGGNEQFF
TRBV6-4,-,TRBJ1-2,CARGRDSNYGYTF
TRBV11-2,-,TRBJ2-7,CASSLGVGFGYEQYF
TRBV27,-,TRBJ2-6,CASSSALHDGFSGANVLTF
TRBV6-7,TRBD2,TRBJ2-7,CASSYNGRFYEQYF
TRBV7-9,TRBD2,TRBJ2-1,CASSLQTSPEQFF
TRBV7-9,TRBD1,TRBJ2-5,CASSFGDRQETQYF